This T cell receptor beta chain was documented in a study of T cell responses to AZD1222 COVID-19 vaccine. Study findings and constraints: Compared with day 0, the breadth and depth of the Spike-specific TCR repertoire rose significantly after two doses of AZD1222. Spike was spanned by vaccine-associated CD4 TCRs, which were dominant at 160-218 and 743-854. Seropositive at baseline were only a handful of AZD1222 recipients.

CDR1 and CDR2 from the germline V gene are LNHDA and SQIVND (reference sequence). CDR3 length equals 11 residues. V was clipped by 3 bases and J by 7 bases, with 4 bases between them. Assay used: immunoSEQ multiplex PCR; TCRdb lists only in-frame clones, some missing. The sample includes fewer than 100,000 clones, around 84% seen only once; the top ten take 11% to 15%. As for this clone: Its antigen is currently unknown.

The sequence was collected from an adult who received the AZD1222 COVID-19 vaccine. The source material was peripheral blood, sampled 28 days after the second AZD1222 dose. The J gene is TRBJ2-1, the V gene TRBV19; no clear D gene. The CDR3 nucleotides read TGTGCCAGTAGTATCGTTAATGAGCAGTTCTTC. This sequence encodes CASSIVNEQFF. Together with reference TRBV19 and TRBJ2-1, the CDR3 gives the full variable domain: DGGITQSPKYLFRKEGQNVTLSCEQNLNHDAMYWYRQDPGQGLRLIYYSQIVNDFQKGDIAEGYSVSREKKESFPLTVTSAQKNPTAFYLCASSIVNEQFFGPGTRLTVL.